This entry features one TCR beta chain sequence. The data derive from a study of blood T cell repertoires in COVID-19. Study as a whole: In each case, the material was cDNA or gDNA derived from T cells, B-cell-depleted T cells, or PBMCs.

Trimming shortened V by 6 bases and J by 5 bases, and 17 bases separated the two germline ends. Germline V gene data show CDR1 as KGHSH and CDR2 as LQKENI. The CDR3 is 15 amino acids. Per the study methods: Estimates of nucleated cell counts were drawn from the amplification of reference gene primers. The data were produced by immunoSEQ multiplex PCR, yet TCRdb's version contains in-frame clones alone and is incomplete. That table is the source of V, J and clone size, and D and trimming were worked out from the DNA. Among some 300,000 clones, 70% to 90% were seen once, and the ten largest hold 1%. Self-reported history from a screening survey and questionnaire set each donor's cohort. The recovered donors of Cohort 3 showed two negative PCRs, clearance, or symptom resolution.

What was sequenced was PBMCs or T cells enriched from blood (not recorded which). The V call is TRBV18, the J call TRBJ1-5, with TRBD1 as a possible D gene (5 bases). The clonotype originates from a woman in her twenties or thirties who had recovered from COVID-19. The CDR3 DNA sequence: TGTGCCAGCTCCTTTTCACACGGGGGGGATCAGCCCCAGCATTTT. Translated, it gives CASSFSHGGDQPQHF.